Presented here are 11 T cell receptor beta chains from one specimen sequenced in a study of blood T cell repertoires in COVID-19. Produced via immunoSEQ multiplex PCR; TCRdb's table is partial and in-frame only. The table has 100,000 or so clones, approximately 76% seen once. Input material: peripheral blood. These receptors came from a woman in her 70s with acute or convalescent COVID-19.

The chain employs TRBV27 and TRBJ1-1; D is uncertain. V lost 9 bases to trimming and J lost 7 bases, with 21 bases between them. Germline V lookup: CDR1 MNHEY, CDR2 SMNVEV (reference sequence). This CDR3 has 14 residues. This CDR3 is CASKILESVGEAFF. CDR3 bases: TGTGCCAGTAAAATTTTGGAGTCAGTCGGTGAAGCTTTCTTT.

The chain uses TRBV6-1 and TRBJ1-1; D remains ambiguous. Germline lookup yields CDR1 MNHNS and CDR2 SASEGT. The CDR3 contains 13 residues. V shed 2 bases and J shed 6 bases, with 10 bases lying between them. CDR3 sequence: CASSEREAAEAFF. CDR3 bases: TGTGCCAGCAGTGAAAGGGAGGCAGCTGAAGCTTTCTTT.

V is TRBV24-1 and J is TRBJ1-1; the D gene is possibly TRBD1 (6 bases). Germline values: CDR1 KGHDR, CDR2 SFDVKD. CDR3 size: 15 residues. V dropped 9 bases and J dropped 6 bases, with 22 bases sitting between them. CDR3 amino acids: CATPLQNREGAEAFF. CDR3 nucleotide sequence: TGTGCCACCCCCCTCCAGAACAGGGAAGGCGCTGAAGCTTTCTTT.

The chain uses TRBV30 and TRBJ2-2; TRBD2 matches 8 bases. V was clipped by 3 bases and J by 0 bases; unmatched bases: 3. Germline CDR1 and CDR2: GTSNPN and SVGIG (reference sequence). The CDR3 covers 15 residues. CDR3 amino acids: CAWSGGASNTGELFF. In nucleotides, the CDR3 is TGTGCCTGGAGCGGGGGGGCCTCGAACACCGGGGAGCTGTTTTTT.

The chain is built from TRBV3-1 (or the pseudogene TRBV3-2) and TRBJ2-5; 10 positions agree with TRBD2. The CDR3 runs to 14 residues. Germline CDR1 LGHDT, CDR2 YNNKEL (reference sequence). V lost 4 bases and J lost 1; bases outside the gene matches: 0. The CDR3 sequence is CASSLAGGQETQYF. In nucleotides, the CDR3 is TGTGCCAGCAGCCTAGCGGGGGGCCAAGAGACCCAGTACTTC.

The genes are TRBV28 and TRBJ1-1; 11 bases line up with TRBD1. With 6 bases clipped from V and 4 bases from J, the junction kept 7 bases outside the gene matches. Germline V lookup: CDR1 MDHEN, CDR2 SYDVKM. The CDR3 sequence is 15 residues long. CDR3 amino acids: CASSSRTGGSTEAFF. CDR3 DNA sequence: TGTGCCAGCAGCTCTCGGACAGGGGGCAGCACTGAAGCTTTCTTT. Drawing the rest from reference TRBV28 and TRBJ1-1, the complete variable domain is DVKVTQSSRYLVKRTGEKVFLECVQDMDHENMFWYRQDPGLGLRLIYFSYDVKMKEKGDIPEGYSVSREKKERFSLILESASTNQTSMYLCASSSRTGGSTEAFFGQGTRLTVV.

This clone was picked up a small number of times. The CDR3: CASSKDRGLSDTQYF. The CDR3 DNA sequence: TGTGCCAGCAGCAAGGACAGGGGGCTCTCAGATACGCAGTATTTT. The V gene is TRBV7-7, the J gene TRBJ2-3; 11 bases agree with TRBD1. The CDR3 sequence is 15 residues long. CDR1 is SSHAT, CDR2 FNYEAQ, per germline (reference sequence). Unmatched junction bases numbered 5, after V lost 5 bases and J lost 4 bases.

The chain joins TRBV7-9 to TRBJ2-7, with 7 bases matching TRBD1. Unmatched junction bases numbered 2, after V lost 0 bases and J lost 6 bases. The CDR3 contains 13 residues. Per germline, CDR1 SEHNR and CDR2 FQNEAQ (reference sequence). CDR3 in DNA: TGTGCCAGCAGCTTAGCACAGGGGTCCGAGCAGTACTTC. Amino acids: CASSLAQGSEQYF.

This clone has only a few counts. The chain uses TRBV30 and TRBJ1-6; maybe TRBD1 (6 bases). CDR1 and CDR2 from the germline V gene are GTSNPN and SVGIG (reference sequence). CDR3 length: 14 residues. V gave up 1 base and J gave up 11 bases, with 15 bases separating them. The chain's CDR3 is CAWSGGRGDAPLHF. The CDR3 nucleotides are TGTGCCTGGAGTGGGGGCAGGGGAGATGCACCCCTCCACTTT.

The chain employs TRBV28 and TRBJ2-7; D is possibly TRBD2 (6 bases). CDR1 and CDR2 (germline): MDHEN, SYDVKM. Trimming left V 11 bases short and J 3 bases short, with 23 bases between. The CDR3 totals 15 residues. The CDR3 reads CAEPGDFLSLYEQYF. CDR3 DNA sequence: TGTGCCGAACCGGGGGACTTTTTAAGCCTCTACGAGCAGTACTTC. Complete variable domain (other parts from reference TRBV28 and TRBJ2-7): DVKVTQSSRYLVKRTGEKVFLECVQDMDHENMFWYRQDPGLGLRLIYFSYDVKMKEKGDIPEGYSVSREKKERFSLILESASTNQTSMYLCAEPGDFLSLYEQYFGPGTRLTVT.

V usage is TRBV18 and J usage is TRBJ1-1; no clear D gene. The CDR3 covers 13 residues. In germline, CDR1 is KGHSH, CDR2 LQKENI. V lost 7 bases, J lost 2 bases, and 11 bases lay in between. The CDR3 region is CASYAVVNTEAFF. The CDR3 region has the DNA TGTGCCAGCTACGCGGTCGTAAACACTGAAGCTTTCTTT.